The clone carrying this T cell receptor (beta chain) was seen only once. V was shortened by 5 bases and J by 2 bases, with 3 bases between the two germline ends. Germline lookup yields CDR1 MDHEN and CDR2 SYDVKM. This CDR3 is built from 11 residues. The sample comes from a study of blood T cell repertoires in COVID-19. In the study overall: Sites in the United States, Italy and Spain provided acute and convalescent COVID-19 samples. PBMCs, B-cell-depleted T cells, or T cells were the source of the cDNA or gDNA that made up the material.

Authors' methods: Amplification from reference gene primers served as the basis for estimated nucleated cell counts. The protocol was immunoSEQ multiplex PCR, while the TCRdb copy is restricted to in-frame clones and leaves out a portion. The D gene and trimming were derived from the DNA, and the V and J assignments and clone size from that table. The sample yields roughly 350,000 clones, approximately 81% seen once. The sequence derives from a woman between 18 and 29 years old with acute or convalescent COVID-19. The rearrangement links TRBV28 to TRBJ2-5; D gene ambiguous. The sequencing sample was made of peripheral blood. The CDR3 bases are TGTGCCAGCAGTACTCAAGAGACCCAGTACTTC. As protein: CASSTQETQYF.